This TCR beta chain was documented in a study of blood T cell repertoires in COVID-19. As for the study in general: The United States, Italy and Spain provided the acute and convalescent COVID-19 samples. T cells, B-cell-depleted T cells, or PBMCs provided the cDNA or gDNA that served as material.

The CDR3 length is 17 residues. From germline, CDR1 is SGHTA and CDR2 FQGNSA. V lost 5 bases, J lost 4 bases, and 24 bases lay in between. Repertoires were generated with immunoSEQ multiplex PCR, while TCRdb's copy carries only in-frame clones and drops some. The table shows some 190,000 clones, with 88% occurring only once. The receptor was isolated from a human donor in a cohort sampled during active COVID-19. Sample: peripheral blood. The genes are TRBV7-2 and TRBJ2-7, with D tentatively TRBD2 (6 bases). CDR3 nucleotides: TGTGCCAGCAGCCCCCGTCCGGGGGTCCGCGGGTCGTACGAGCAGTACTTC. Amino acid sequence: CASSPRPGVRGSYEQYF.